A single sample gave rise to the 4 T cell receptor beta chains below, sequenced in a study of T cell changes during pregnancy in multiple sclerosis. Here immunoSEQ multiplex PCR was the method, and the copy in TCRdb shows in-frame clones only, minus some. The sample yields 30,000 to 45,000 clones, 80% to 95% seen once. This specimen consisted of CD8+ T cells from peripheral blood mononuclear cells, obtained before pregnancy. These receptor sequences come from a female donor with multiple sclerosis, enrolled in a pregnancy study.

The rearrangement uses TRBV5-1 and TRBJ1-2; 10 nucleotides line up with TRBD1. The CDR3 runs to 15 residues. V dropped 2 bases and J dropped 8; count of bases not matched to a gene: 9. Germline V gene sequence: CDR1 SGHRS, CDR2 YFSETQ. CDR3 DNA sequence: TGCGCCAGCAGCTTACAGGACAGGGGGAGGTTAGGCTACACCTTC. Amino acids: CASSLQDRGRLGYTF.

The CDR3 spells CASSIQGSQPQHF. CDR3 coding DNA: TGTGCCAGTAGTATCCAGGGGAGTCAGCCCCAGCATTTT. V and J are TRBV19 and TRBJ1-5; TRBD1 is a possible D gene (6 bases). The V and J ends lost 3 bases and 6 bases respectively, with 9 bases between them. The CDR3 extends over 13 amino acids. Germline assignment: CDR1 LNHDA and CDR2 SQIVND (reference sequence).

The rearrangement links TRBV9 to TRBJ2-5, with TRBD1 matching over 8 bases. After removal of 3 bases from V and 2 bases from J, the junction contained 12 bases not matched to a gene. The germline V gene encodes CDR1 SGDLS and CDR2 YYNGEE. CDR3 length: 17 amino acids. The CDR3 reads CASSALNRGLGQETQYF. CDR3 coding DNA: TGTGCCAGCAGCGCGCTTAACAGGGGGTTGGGACAAGAGACCCAGTACTTC.

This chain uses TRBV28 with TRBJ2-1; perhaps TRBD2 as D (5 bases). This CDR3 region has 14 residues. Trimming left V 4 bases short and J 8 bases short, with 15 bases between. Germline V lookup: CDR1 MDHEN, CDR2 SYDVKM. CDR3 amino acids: CASSSRARIHEQFF. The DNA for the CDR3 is TGTGCCAGCAGTTCGCGGGCCAGGATTCATGAGCAGTTCTTC.